Listed below are T cell receptor beta chains from one sample, sequenced in a study of untreated major depressive disorder. Here immunoSEQ multiplex PCR was the method, and the copy in TCRdb shows in-frame clones only, minus some. The sample contains about 21,000 clones, roughly 91% of which appear only once. The sample comprised CD4+ T cells from PBMCs. All receptors derive from a middle-aged woman in good health. The CDR3 runs from the conserved cysteine through the conserved F or W.

CDR3 protein: CASSAGRGAKNIQYF; V gene: TRBV14; J gene: TRBJ2-4
CDR3 protein: CASSPKRGSNEQFF; V gene: TRBV28; J gene: TRBJ2-1
CDR3 protein: CASSLLGGAIYNEQFF; V gene: TRBV27; J gene: TRBJ2-1
CDR3 protein: CASSDLRGSNQPQHF; V gene: TRBV6-1; J gene: TRBJ1-5
CDR3 protein: CASSEVGSFF; V gene: TRBV2; J gene: TRBJ1-1
CDR3 protein: CASSNPGEGWDTQYF; V gene: TRBV7-3; J gene: TRBJ2-3
CDR3 protein: CASRSRSTYEQYF; V gene: TRBV19; J gene: TRBJ2-7
CDR3 protein: CASSLVQGWNYGYTF; V gene: TRBV11-2; J gene: TRBJ1-2
CDR3 protein: CASSLWTDNEQFF; V gene: TRBV5-1; J gene: TRBJ2-1
CDR3 protein: CAIGTSGASVGNEQFF; V gene: TRBV10-3; J gene: TRBJ2-1
CDR3 protein: CASRLAGGPQNIQYF; V gene: TRBV28; J gene: TRBJ2-4
CDR3 protein: CASSQEQFSNTEAFF; V gene: TRBV4-1; J gene: TRBJ1-1
CDR3 protein: CASSLLDRAAEAFF; V gene: TRBV5-6; J gene: TRBJ1-1
CDR3 protein: CASLDFGAEKLFF; V gene: TRBV19; J gene: TRBJ1-4